One sample yielded the 22 T cell receptor beta chains listed below, sequenced in a study of blood T cell repertoires in COVID-19. The protocol was immunoSEQ multiplex PCR, while the TCRdb copy is restricted to in-frame clones and leaves out a portion. The data show roughly 330,000 clones, with around 89% seen just once and nearly 6.5% held by the top ten. The sample was peripheral blood. These receptors came from a man between 18 and 35 years old who had recovered from COVID-19.

The gene calls are TRBV4-1 and TRBJ2-3; D is unclear. The germline V gene encodes CDR1 MGHRA and CDR2 YSYEKL. The CDR3 length is 12 residues. V dropped 6 bases and J dropped 1 base, with 5 bases sitting between them. CDR3 region: CASSEGTDTQYF. In DNA form, the CDR3 reads TGCGCCAGCAGTGAGGGCACAGATACGCAGTATTTT.

The chain is built from TRBV4-1 and TRBJ1-2, with D possibly matching TRBD1 (6 bases). The V gene lost 1 base and the J gene lost 7 bases, with 16 bases spanning the gap. CDR1 is MGHRA and CDR2 is YSYEKL in the germline V gene. CDR3 length: 15 amino acids. CDR3: CASSQAGTRVTGYTF. The CDR3 DNA is TGCGCCAGCAGCCAAGCCGGGACACGGGTTACTGGCTACACCTTC.

The chain links TRBV18 to TRBJ1-1; perhaps TRBD1 as D (5 bases). Deletions cut 3 bases from V and 0 bases from J, with 17 bases between. The germline V gene has CDR1 KGHSH and CDR2 LQKENI. This CDR3 is built from 17 residues. This chain's CDR3 is CASSPTRPRAMNTEAFF. CDR3 bases: TGTGCCAGCTCACCTACCCGGCCCAGGGCCATGAACACTGAAGCTTTCTTT.

V is TRBV27 and J is TRBJ1-4, with D possibly TRBD1 on 5 matching bases. Germline CDR1 is MNHEY and CDR2 is SMNVEV (reference sequence). V was clipped by 5 bases and J by 5 bases, with 12 bases between them. This CDR3 spans 14 amino acids. The CDR3 region has the DNA TGTGCCAGCAGTGCCTGGGGGGGAAATGAAAAACTGTTTTTT. Translating it yields CASSAWGGNEKLFF.

V usage is TRBV15 and J usage is TRBJ2-5; 8 bases align to TRBD2. Germline CDR1 and CDR2: LNHNV and YYDKDF (reference sequence). V dropped 5 bases and J dropped 0; count of bases not matched to a gene: 11. The CDR3 is 17 amino acids. CDR3 amino acids: CATSPRGGGGHQETQYF. In nucleotides, the CDR3 is TGTGCCACCAGCCCGAGGGGAGGCGGGGGGCACCAAGAGACCCAGTACTTC.

The chain uses TRBV6-5 and TRBJ2-1, with a weak D call TRBD2 (6 bases). V gave up 0 bases and J gave up 9 bases, with 12 bases separating them. In germline, CDR1 is MNHEY, CDR2 SVGAGI. This CDR3 region has 14 residues. The CDR3 protein is CASSYSTVGGEQFF. The DNA for the CDR3 is TGTGCCAGCAGTTACTCCACGGTGGGGGGTGAGCAGTTCTTC.

A single count supports this clone. The CDR3 protein is CAWSRRRQGDLEAFF. The CDR3 bases are TGTGCCTGGAGCAGGAGGAGACAGGGGGATCTGGAAGCTTTCTTT. The chain uses TRBV30 and TRBJ1-1; 9 positions match TRBD1. The CDR3 loop spans 15 amino acids. The germline V gene has CDR1 GTSNPN and CDR2 SVGIG (reference sequence). After removal of 3 bases from V and 8 bases from J, the junction contained 13 bases not matched to a gene.

The chain has TRBV14 and TRBJ1-2, with D tentatively TRBD1 (5 bases). V lost 4 bases to trimming and J lost 8 bases, with 23 bases between them. The germline CDR1 and CDR2 sequences are SGHDN and FVKESK. The CDR3 extends over 16 amino acids. In DNA form, the CDR3 reads TGTGCCAGCAGCCCTTTACGCGGGGCCTATCTATGGGGCTACACCTTC. This codes for CASSPLRGAYLWGYTF. The full variable domain, its missing parts supplied by reference TRBV14 and TRBJ1-2, is EAGVTQFPSHSVIEKGQTVTLRCDPISGHDNLYWYRRVMGKEIKFLLHFVKESKQDESGMPNNRFLAERTGGTYSTLKVQPAELEDSGVYFCASSPLRGAYLWGYTFGSGTRLTVV.

Turning to this clone: The sample carries other DNA sequences with the same CDR3. V is TRBV3-1 (or the pseudogene TRBV3-2) and J is TRBJ1-1, with D uncertain. The length of the CDR3 is 13 residues. V dropped 3 bases and J dropped 3 bases, with 8 bases sitting between them. Germline lookup yields CDR1 LGHDT and CDR2 YNNKEL (reference sequence). The CDR3 here is CASSQVRDTEAFF. The CDR3 DNA sequence: TGTGCCAGCAGCCAGGTGCGGGACACTGAAGCTTTCTTT.

The V and J genes are TRBV5-1 and TRBJ1-2, with a possible D match to TRBD1 (6 bases). The CDR3 has 17 residues. V shed 2 bases and J shed 0 bases, with 17 bases lying between them. Germline CDR1 and CDR2: SGHRS and YFSETQ. The DNA for the CDR3 is TGCGCCAGCAGCTTTCGTGCAAACAGGGCGCCTAACTATGGCTACACCTTC. Its protein is CASSFRANRAPNYGYTF.

The genes are TRBV7-9 and TRBJ2-7; 11 bases are shared with TRBD2. The CDR3 extends over 14 amino acids. Trimming cost V 5 bases and J 2 bases; bases outside gene matches: 2. CDR1 and CDR2 (germline): SEHNR, FQNEAQ (reference sequence). Written as DNA, the CDR3 is TGTGCCAGCAGCCTTAGCGGGGGGGCCTACGAGCAGTACTTC. It specifies CASSLSGGAYEQYF.

The chain joins TRBV5-4 to TRBJ1-1; tentatively, D is TRBD1 (6 bases). CDR1 and CDR2 from the germline V gene are SGHNT and YYREEE (reference sequence). With 0 bases removed from V and 4 bases from J, the gap between germline ends came to 13 bases. This CDR3 has 15 residues. In DNA form, the CDR3 reads TGTGCCAGCAGCTTGGATCCGGGGGGCTTCACTGAAGCTTTCTTT. Translated: CASSLDPGGFTEAFF.

The chain recombines TRBV5-8 with TRBJ2-2, with 8 nucleotides matching TRBD1. Germline V gene lookup returns CDR1 SGHTS and CDR2 YDEGEE. Unmatched junction bases numbered 14, after V lost 4 bases and J lost 6 bases. The CDR3 length is 17 residues. CDR3 in DNA: TGTGCCAGCAGCAGACTTAAGGGGACAGGCCTGGCCGGGGAGCTGTTTTTT. Its protein product is CASSRLKGTGLAGELFF. The whole variable domain, filled in from reference TRBV5-8 and TRBJ2-2, reads EAGVTQSPTHLIKTRGQQATLRCSPISGHTSVYWYQQALGLGLQFLLWYDEGEERNRGNFPPRFSGRQFPNYSSELNVNALELEDSALYLCASSRLKGTGLAGELFFGEGSRLTVL.

The V call is TRBV3-1 (or the pseudogene TRBV3-2), the J call TRBJ2-5, with D possibly TRBD2 on 5 matching bases. Germline V lookup: CDR1 LGHDT, CDR2 YNNKEL (reference sequence). V was shortened by 4 bases and J by 3 bases, with 9 bases between the two germline ends. The CDR3 spans 13 residues. CDR3 region: CASSPGKKETQYF. The CDR3 DNA is TGTGCCAGCAGCCCCGGGAAGAAAGAGACCCAGTACTTC.

As concerns this clone: The identical CDR3 is also encoded by other nucleotide sequences in the sample. V and J are TRBV19 and TRBJ1-1; D call uncertain. V lost 1 base to trimming and J lost 1 base, with 4 bases between them. The CDR3 covers 13 residues. CDR1 and CDR2 (germline): LNHDA, SQIVND (reference sequence). The CDR3 DNA reads as TGTGCCAGTAGTATAGGACAGAACACTGAAGCTTTCTTT. The encoded protein is CASSIGQNTEAFF. Full variable domain (missing parts from reference TRBV19 and TRBJ1-1): DGGITQSPKYLFRKEGQNVTLSCEQNLNHDAMYWYRQDPGQGLRLIYYSQIVNDFQKGDIAEGYSVSREKKESFPLTVTSAQKNPTAFYLCASSIGQNTEAFFGQGTRLTVV.

A remark on this clone: Other DNA sequences in this sample translate to the same CDR3. Here the CDR3 DNA reads TGTGCCAGTAGTATTGGGACAGGAGCCTACGAGCAGTACTTC. Encoded protein: CASSIGTGAYEQYF. The chain uses TRBV19 and TRBJ2-7, with TRBD1 matching 8 bases. CDR3 length: 14 residues. In germline, CDR1 is LNHDA, CDR2 SQIVND (reference sequence). Unmatched junction bases numbered 3, after V lost 3 bases and J lost 2 bases.

V gene TRBV10-2 combines with J gene TRBJ1-2, with D possibly TRBD1 on 5 matching bases. Trimming stripped 5 bases from V and 3 bases from J, with 13 bases between. The CDR3 length is 14 residues. CDR1 WSHSY and CDR2 SAAADI come from the germline V gene. The CDR3 is CASSPGGADYGYTF. CDR3 sequence (DNA): TGCGCCAGCAGTCCCGGTGGGGCGGACTATGGCTACACCTTC.

This clone was picked up a small number of times. V is TRBV29-1 and J is TRBJ2-7; possibly TRBD1 for D (6 bases). V was trimmed by 5 bases and J by 4 bases, leaving 24 bases between them. This CDR3 comprises 16 residues. Per the germline V gene, CDR1 is SQVTM and CDR2 is ANQGSEA. The CDR3 DNA is TGCAGCGTTCCCGGCGTGGATAAGGACAGCGGTTACGAGCAGTACTTC. This gives the protein CSVPGVDKDSGYEQYF.

This clone is a singleton in its sample. For the CDR3, the DNA is TGTGCCAGCAGTTACCAGACCCGACAGAAACTGTTTTTT. Amino acids: CASSYQTRQKLFF. The chain combines TRBV6-5 with TRBJ1-4, with D tentatively TRBD1 (5 bases). The V end lost 2 bases, the J end lost 11 bases, and 12 bases lay between the germline ends. This CDR3 region has 13 residues. Germline V gene lookup returns CDR1 MNHEY and CDR2 SVGAGI.

J is TRBJ1-1 and V is TRBV12-3 or TRBV12-4, with unresolved D. The V end lost 6 bases, the J end lost 11 bases, and 19 bases lay between the germline ends. There are 13 residues in the CDR3. CDR3 loop: CASSRDGLRRAFF. The CDR3, as DNA: TGTGCCAGCAGCCGAGACGGTTTGAGGAGGGCTTTCTTT.

The gene calls are TRBV6-1 and TRBJ2-1; 11 nucleotides match TRBD2. The V and J ends lost 1 base and 4 bases, in that order; junction bases with no gene match: 6. Germline V CDR1 and CDR2: MNHNS, SASEGT. There are 17 residues in the CDR3. This CDR3 is CASSEVASGGTYNEQFF. The DNA of the CDR3 is TGTGCCAGCAGTGAAGTGGCTAGCGGGGGGACATACAATGAGCAGTTCTTC.

The genes are TRBV4-2 and TRBJ2-2; 8 positions match TRBD2. The CDR3 contains 22 residues. Germline CDR1 is LGHNA and CDR2 is YNFKEQ. The V gene end was trimmed by 4 bases and the J gene end by 4 bases; junction bases not matched to a gene: 26. The DNA of the CDR3 is TGTGCCAGCAGCCTATCACAGGCTATTGGGACTAGTGAAAAGGGTGGCACCGGGGAGCTGTTTTTT. Translation: CASSLSQAIGTSEKGGTGELFF.